This is a list of T cell receptor beta chains from one sample in a study of T cells after yellow fever vaccination. Using its own MiXCR run on the 5' RACE reads, TCRdb lists one record per CDR3 protein. The sample records 200,000 to 300,000 distinct CDR3 sequences, 5.5% to 8.5% being singletons. The sequenced sample was CD4+ T cells sorted from PBMCs, obtained on the day of the yellow fever booster vaccination. These receptors originate from a young man who received the YFV17D yellow fever vaccine. Each CDR3 is given with its conserved first and last residue. D genes are given only for firm matches. A row's size may be missing; if present it is once, few, many or a size class.

size	V	J	D	DNA	CDR3
many	TRBV5-1	TRBJ1-5	TRBD1	TGCGCCAGCAGCTTGGGGCCACAGGGGGGCGGACAGCCCCAGCATTTT	CASSLGPQGGGQPQHF
many	TRBV6-1	TRBJ2-7	.	TGTGCCAGCAGTGACTTTGGGCCGGCCCTCCGCGTTCGCGAGCAGTACTTC	CASSDFGPALRVREQYF
.	TRBV7-2	TRBJ2-3	.	TGTGCCAGCAGCCCGAAGCGGGTTAGCACAGATACGCAGTATTTT	CASSPKRVSTDTQYF
.	TRBV5-6	TRBJ2-5	.	TGTGCCAGCAGCTTGGTGAAGTTCCAAGAGACCCAGTACTTC	CASSLVKFQETQYF
many	TRBV12-3/TRBV12-4	TRBJ1-1	.	TGTGCCAGCAGTTTAAGATTGAACACTGAAGCTTTCTTT	CASSLRLNTEAFF
.	TRBV29-1	TRBJ2-3	TRBD1	TGCAGCTCGGACAGGGGCACCACAGATACGCAGTATTTT	CSSDRGTTDTQYF
.	TRBV11-2	TRBJ2-5	.	TGTGCCAGCAGCGCCCTTCGCAACGAAGGGGCTCAGAGGGCCCAGTACTTC	CASSALRNEGAQRAQYF
many	TRBV12-3/TRBV12-4	TRBJ1-1	.	TGTGCCAGCAGGGGGTCCGGCACTGAAGCTTTCTTT	CASRGSGTEAFF
many	TRBV24-1	TRBJ1-5	.	TGTGCCACCGGCCTCGGGGGGAATCAGCCCCAGCATTTT	CATGLGGNQPQHF
many	TRBV4-3	TRBJ2-3	.	TGCGCCAGCGGACGGGGTGTCCCAGATACGCAGTATTTT	CASGRGVPDTQYF
many	TRBV12-3/TRBV12-4	TRBJ2-5	TRBD1	TGTGCCAGCCGGGACAGGGGTCAAGAGACCCAGTACTTC	CASRDRGQETQYF
few	TRBV11-2	TRBJ2-7	.	TGTGCCAGCAGCTTAGATGTAGGGACCATCTACGAGCAGTACTTC	CASSLDVGTIYEQYF
few	TRBV6-5	TRBJ1-2	.	TGTGCCAGCAGTTACGGGGGGATTAATGGCTACACCTTC	CASSYGGINGYTF
few	TRBV29-1	TRBJ2-1	.	TGCAGCGTTAACGATGAGCAGTTCTTC	CSVNDEQFF
many	TRBV20-1	TRBJ1-1	.	TGCAGTGGGAGGTCGGGGACTGAAGCTTTCTTT	CSGRSGTEAFF
few	TRBV28	TRBJ2-7	.	TGCCTTAGCGGAAGCTCCTACGAGCAGTACTTC	CLSGSSYEQYF
many	TRBV7-9	TRBJ1-1	.	TGTGCCAGCATAAATTTCTCTGGGTCGAACACTGAAGCTTTCTTT	CASINFSGSNTEAFF
.	TRBV29-1	TRBJ2-1	.	TGCAGCGCCAAAAGGGGGGTGGTCTACAATGAGCAGTTCTTC	CSAKRGVVYNEQFF
.	TRBV5-1	TRBJ2-3	TRBD2	TGCGCCAGCAGCTTGGCCGGGACTAGCGGGGATACGCAGTATTTT	CASSLAGTSGDTQYF
many	TRBV3-1	TRBJ2-7	TRBD2	TGTGCCAGCAGCCCTAGCGGGGACTACGAGCAGTACTTC	CASSPSGDYEQYF